This T cell receptor beta chain appears in the sequencing data of a study of T-cell reconstitution after alpha-beta-depleted transplantation in children. This CDR3 has 14 residues. The V gene's germline CDR1 is SSHAT and CDR2 FNYEAQ (reference sequence). Preparation of the TCRbeta library involved a method that used unique molecular identifiers. A single record per CDR3 protein comes from TCRdb applying MiXCR to the PCR reads. The sample shows more than 60,000 distinct CDR3 sequences, approximately 7.3% of them seen only once. This clonotype has at least ten counts. A read error may produce the germline difference seen at one junction end.

The chain carries TRBV7-7 and TRBJ2-3; no definite D call. This sequence originates from a human donor who donated a stem cell graft to a child with acute lymphoblastic leukemia. Sequenced here: PBMCs from the stem cell graft donor, sampled from the stem cell graft. The CDR3 sequence: CASSPTQDGDTQYF. CDR3 coding DNA: TGTGCTAGCAGCCCAACCCAAGACGGAGATACGCAGTATTTT.